Following are 15 T cell receptor beta chains from one sample sequenced in a study of radiotherapy plus CTLA-4 blockade in lung cancer. The protocol was immunoSEQ multiplex PCR, while the TCRdb copy is restricted to in-frame clones and leaves out a portion. The table has 45,000 or so clones, 88% seen once. The sample in question was peripheral blood, obtained from a patient treated with radiotherapy plus ipilimumab. These receptors all stem from a human donor with non-small cell lung cancer whose response to radiotherapy plus ipilimumab could not be evaluated.

The V call is TRBV9, the J call TRBJ2-7, with 8 bases fitting TRBD2. The CDR3 length is 15 residues. V shed 0 bases and J 5 bases; nucleotides not matched to a gene: 7. In germline, CDR1 is SGDLS, CDR2 YYNGEE. CDR3 loop: CASSVVPGGANEQYF. CDR3 in DNA: TGTGCCAGCAGCGTAGTCCCGGGAGGGGCGAACGAGCAGTACTTC.

The CDR3 reads CASSPFGQASSGNTIYF. The DNA of the CDR3 is TGTGCCAGTAGTCCCTTCGGACAGGCCAGCTCTGGAAACACCATATATTTT. The chain is built from TRBV19 and TRBJ1-3, with 7 bases aligning to TRBD1. Per the germline V gene, CDR1 is LNHDA and CDR2 is SQIVND (reference sequence). The CDR3 runs to 17 residues. V was clipped by 5 bases and J by 0 bases; unmatched bases: 10.

This rearrangement joins TRBV7-2 to TRBJ1-1; a weak D match, TRBD1 (5 bases). CDR1 SGHTA and CDR2 FQGNSA come from the germline V gene. The V and J ends lost 2 bases and 8 bases respectively, with 9 bases between them. CDR3 length: 12 residues. This CDR3 reads CASSLLAGEAFF. In DNA, the CDR3 is TGTGCCAGCAGCTTACTGGCAGGGGAAGCTTTCTTT.

The V call is TRBV5-6, the J call TRBJ1-1; D is undetermined. Trimming took off 0 bases at V and 9 bases at J, with 12 bases between the two ends. This CDR3 contains 13 residues. The germline V gene encodes CDR1 SGHDT and CDR2 YYEEEE. The CDR3, as DNA: TGTGCCAGCAGCTTGGGGACGGGGAGAAAAGCTTTCTTT. This encodes CASSLGTGRKAFF.

In this sample, this clone turned up once. In nucleotides, the CDR3 is TGTGCCAGCAGCCTCCCGGGACAGGCCGTCTTATCCTACGAGCAGTACTTC. Its translation is CASSLPGQAVLSYEQYF. This rearrangement joins TRBV28 to TRBJ2-7, with 8 bases aligning to TRBD1. The junction had 14 bases not matched to a gene; V was cut back by 6 bases and J by 1 base. The CDR3 length is 17 residues. CDR1 and CDR2 from the germline V gene are MDHEN and SYDVKM.

The CDR3 loop reads CASWDRGAGGIGTDTQYF. CDR3 nucleotides: TGTGCCAGCTGGGATAGGGGCGCGGGGGGGATTGGAACAGATACGCAGTATTTT. The chain couples TRBV7-2 to TRBJ2-3; 9 nucleotides agree with TRBD2. The CDR3 length is 18 residues. Trimming at V came to 8 bases and at J to 3 bases, leaving 18 bases not matched to a gene. In germline, CDR1 is SGHTA, CDR2 FQGNSA.

The V call is TRBV11-3, the J call TRBJ2-1, with 10 nucleotides matching TRBD1. The CDR3 contains 14 residues. Germline values: CDR1 SGHNT, CDR2 YENEEA. After removal of 5 bases from V and 8 bases from J, the junction contained 6 bases not matched to a gene. The CDR3 DNA follows: TGTGCCAGCAGCCTAGGGGACAGGGGCCATGAGCAGTTCTTC. Amino acid sequence: CASSLGDRGHEQFF.

The chain uses TRBV6-5 and TRBJ2-7; tentatively, D is TRBD2 (5 bases). CDR1 is MNHEY and CDR2 is SVGAGI in the germline V gene. V lost 6 bases and J lost 4, with 16 bases in between. The CDR3 sequence is 14 residues long. The CDR3 DNA is TGTGCCAGCAGCTCCCCTAGCTTTCCTTACGAGCAGTACTTC. Translating gives CASSSPSFPYEQYF.

J is TRBJ2-1 and V is TRBV19, with a tentative D call TRBD2 (6 bases). The CDR3 contains 12 residues. CDR1 is LNHDA, CDR2 SQIVND, per germline (reference sequence). V was shortened by 5 bases and J by 9 bases, with 11 bases between the two germline ends. The CDR3 bases are TGTGCCAGTAGTTGGAGGGGCGGTGAGCAGTTCTTC. Its translation: CASSWRGGEQFF.

V and J are TRBV14 and TRBJ1-6; TRBD1 aligns across 7 bases. The germline CDR1 and CDR2 sequences are SGHDN and FVKESK. The CDR3 extends over 14 amino acids. With V trimmed by 6 bases and J by 6 bases, 5 bases remained unmatched. The CDR3 spells CASSSYRGNSPLHF. As DNA, the CDR3 is TGTGCCAGCAGTTCATACAGGGGTAATTCACCCCTCCACTTT.

J is TRBJ1-6 and V is TRBV18, with 11 nucleotides matching TRBD1. Trimming removed 5 bases from V and 10 bases from J; junction bases left unmatched: 4. The CDR3 spans 14 residues. Looked up from germline, CDR1 is KGHSH and CDR2 is LQKENI. This CDR3 is CASSAGTGGSPLHF. In DNA form, the CDR3 reads TGTGCCAGCTCAGCCGGGACAGGGGGATCACCCCTCCACTTT.

Here the CDR3 DNA reads TGCGCCAGCAGTGATGGCATGAACGGGGAGCTGTTTTTT. Translating gives CASSDGMNGELFF. The rearrangement uses TRBV10-2 and TRBJ2-2; D remains unclear. CDR1 and CDR2 (germline): WSHSY, SAAADI. This CDR3 has 13 amino acids. V gave up 3 bases and J gave up 7 bases, with 9 bases separating them.

V usage is TRBV7-8 and J usage is TRBJ2-2; 11 bases align to TRBD2. Trimming took 5 bases from V and 5 from J; bases not matched to a gene: 4. Germline CDR1 SGHVS, CDR2 FQNEAQ. The CDR3 covers 15 residues. Here the CDR3 DNA reads TGTGCCAGCAGCCCGCTAGCGGGGGGTACCGGGGAGCTGTTTTTT. Protein product: CASSPLAGGTGELFF. The full variable domain, in which reference TRBV7-8 and TRBJ2-2 provide the parts outside the CDR3, is GAGVSQSPRYKVAKRGQDVALRCDPISGHVSLFWYQQALGQGPEFLTYFQNEAQLDKSGLPSDRFFAERPEGSVSTLKIQRTQQEDSAVYLCASSPLAGGTGELFFGEGSRLTVL.

The chain uses TRBV9 and TRBJ2-5; possible D gene TRBD2, 5 bases. This CDR3 has 14 amino acids. V gave up 3 bases and J gave up 4 bases, with 13 bases separating them. Germline loops: CDR1 SGDLS, CDR2 YYNGEE. Written as DNA, the CDR3 is TGTGCCAGCAGCGCCTCTCCTAGCCTAGAGACCCAGTACTTC. It is translated as CASSASPSLETQYF.

A remark on this clone: The junction and the germline gene differ at one end; a read error may be behind it. The chain combines TRBV4-1 with TRBJ1-3; 7 bases agree with TRBD1. Germline CDR1 reads MGHRA; CDR2 reads YSYEKL. This CDR3 is 17 amino acids long. CDR3 in DNA: TGCGCCAGCACCCAAGTCCCCGTGACAGGGAGCCAAGACACCATATATTTT. Its translation is CASTQVPVTGSQDTIYF.